Here is one TCR beta chain with its context. A read error may be the cause here, since a much bigger clone is one base away. The data were obtained in a study of tumor and adjacent non-tumor tissue in lung cancer. No cell sorting was done before RNA was extracted from the tissue. V lost 3 bases and J lost 3, with 9 bases in between. Germline values: CDR1 MNHEY, CDR2 SVGEGT. This CDR3 has 13 residues. A modified ARM-PCR protocol with three rounds of nested PCR amplified TCRbeta. TCRdb independently ran MiXCR on the multiplex PCR reads; one entry per CDR3 protein. This sample carries 120,000 or so distinct CDR3 sequences, 55% to 75% of them seen once, and the ten largest clones take 10% to 15%.

The receptor comes from a man between 25 and 39 years old with non-small cell lung cancer. Material: lung tumor tissue. The chain has TRBV6-2 or TRBV6-3 and TRBJ2-7; a weak D match, TRBD1 (6 bases). This CDR3 reads CASSYSGVYEQYF. The CDR3 DNA reads as TGTGCCAGCAGTTATTCAGGGGTCTACGAGCAGTACTTC.